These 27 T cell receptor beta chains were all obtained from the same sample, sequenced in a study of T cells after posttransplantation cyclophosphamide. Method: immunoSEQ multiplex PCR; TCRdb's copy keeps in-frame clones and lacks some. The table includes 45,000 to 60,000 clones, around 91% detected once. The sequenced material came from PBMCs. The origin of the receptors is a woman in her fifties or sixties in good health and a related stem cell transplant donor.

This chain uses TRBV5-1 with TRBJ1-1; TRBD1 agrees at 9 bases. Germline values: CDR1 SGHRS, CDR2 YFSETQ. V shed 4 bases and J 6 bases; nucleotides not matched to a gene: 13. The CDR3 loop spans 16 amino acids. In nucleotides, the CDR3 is TGCGCCAGCAGCCCGGGACAGGGTTCGAGTCTTGCTGAAGCTTTCTTT. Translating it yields CASSPGQGSSLAEAFF.

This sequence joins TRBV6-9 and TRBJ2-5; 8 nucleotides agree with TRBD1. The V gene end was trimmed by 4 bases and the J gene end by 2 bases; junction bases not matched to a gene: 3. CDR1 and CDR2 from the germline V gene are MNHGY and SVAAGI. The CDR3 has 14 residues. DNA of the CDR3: TGTGCCAGCAGTTGCGGACAGGGACAAGAGACCCAGTACTTC. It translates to CASSCGQGQETQYF.

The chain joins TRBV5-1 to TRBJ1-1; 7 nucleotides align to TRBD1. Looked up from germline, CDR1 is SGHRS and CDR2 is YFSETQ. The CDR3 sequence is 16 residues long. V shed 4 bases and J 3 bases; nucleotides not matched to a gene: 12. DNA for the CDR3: TGCGCCAGCAGCCCCCGCTACGACAGGGCATACACTGAAGCTTTCTTT. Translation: CASSPRYDRAYTEAFF.

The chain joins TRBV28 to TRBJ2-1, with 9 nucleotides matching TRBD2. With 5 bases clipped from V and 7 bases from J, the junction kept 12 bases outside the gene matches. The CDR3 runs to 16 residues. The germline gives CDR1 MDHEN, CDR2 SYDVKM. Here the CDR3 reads CASSESSGGPGNEQFF. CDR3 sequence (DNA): TGTGCCAGCAGTGAGTCCAGCGGGGGGCCGGGAAATGAGCAGTTCTTC. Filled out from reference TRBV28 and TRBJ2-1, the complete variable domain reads DVKVTQSSRYLVKRTGEKVFLECVQDMDHENMFWYRQDPGLGLRLIYFSYDVKMKEKGDIPEGYSVSREKKERFSLILESASTNQTSMYLCASSESSGGPGNEQFFGPGTRLTVL.

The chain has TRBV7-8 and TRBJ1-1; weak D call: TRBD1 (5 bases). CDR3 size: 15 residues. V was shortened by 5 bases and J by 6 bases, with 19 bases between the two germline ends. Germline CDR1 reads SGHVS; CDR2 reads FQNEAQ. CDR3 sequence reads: CASSQRQTGISEAFF. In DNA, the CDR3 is TGTGCCAGCAGCCAACGACAGACGGGCATTTCTGAAGCTTTCTTT.

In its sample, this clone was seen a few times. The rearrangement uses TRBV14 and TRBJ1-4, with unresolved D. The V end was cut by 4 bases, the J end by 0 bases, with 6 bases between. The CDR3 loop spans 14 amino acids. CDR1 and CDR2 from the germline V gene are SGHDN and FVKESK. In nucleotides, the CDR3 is TGTGCCAGCAGCCGCGGTCCAACTAATGAAAAACTGTTTTTT. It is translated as CASSRGPTNEKLFF.

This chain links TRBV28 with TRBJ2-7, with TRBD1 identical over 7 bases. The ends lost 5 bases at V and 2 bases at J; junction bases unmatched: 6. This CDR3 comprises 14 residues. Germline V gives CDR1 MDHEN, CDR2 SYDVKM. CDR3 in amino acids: CASSVRDSAYEQYF. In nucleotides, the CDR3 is TGTGCCAGCAGTGTCCGGGACAGTGCCTACGAGCAGTACTTC.

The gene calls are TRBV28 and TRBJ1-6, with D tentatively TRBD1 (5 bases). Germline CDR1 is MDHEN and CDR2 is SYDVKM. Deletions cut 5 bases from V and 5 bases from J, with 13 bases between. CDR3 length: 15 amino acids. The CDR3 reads CASSGSTGDNSPLHF. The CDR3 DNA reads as TGTGCCAGCAGTGGCTCTACAGGCGATAATTCACCCCTCCACTTT.

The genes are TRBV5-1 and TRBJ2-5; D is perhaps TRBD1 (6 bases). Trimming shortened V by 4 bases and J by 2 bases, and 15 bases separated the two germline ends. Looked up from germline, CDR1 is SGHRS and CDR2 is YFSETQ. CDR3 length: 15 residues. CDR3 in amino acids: CASSKSTGTQETQYF. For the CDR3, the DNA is TGCGCCAGCAGCAAGTCGACAGGTACACAAGAGACCCAGTACTTC.

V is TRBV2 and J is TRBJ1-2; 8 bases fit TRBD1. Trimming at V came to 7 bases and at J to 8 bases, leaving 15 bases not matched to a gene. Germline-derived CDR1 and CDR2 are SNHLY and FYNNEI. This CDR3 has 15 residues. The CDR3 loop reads CASIPPSDRVGGYTF. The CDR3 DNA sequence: TGTGCCAGCATTCCCCCCTCGGACAGGGTAGGCGGCTACACCTTC.

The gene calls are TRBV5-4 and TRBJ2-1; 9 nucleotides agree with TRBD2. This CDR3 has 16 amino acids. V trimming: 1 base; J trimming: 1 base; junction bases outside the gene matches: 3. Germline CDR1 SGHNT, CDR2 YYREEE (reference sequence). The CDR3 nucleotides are TGTGCCAGCAGCTTGAAGCTAGCGGGATCCTACAATGAGCAGTTCTTC. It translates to CASSLKLAGSYNEQFF. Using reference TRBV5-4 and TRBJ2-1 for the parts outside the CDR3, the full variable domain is ETGVTQSPTHLIKTRGQQVTLRCSSQSGHNTVSWYQQALGQGPQFIFQYYREEENGRGNFPPRFSGLQFPNYSSELNVNALELDDSALYLCASSLKLAGSYNEQFFGPGTRLTVL.

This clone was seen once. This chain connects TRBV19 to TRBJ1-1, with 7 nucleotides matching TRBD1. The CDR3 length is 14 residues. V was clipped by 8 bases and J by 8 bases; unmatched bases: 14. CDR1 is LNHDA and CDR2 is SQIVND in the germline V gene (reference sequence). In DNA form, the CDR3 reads TGTGCCAGTCGGGGAGCAGGGGGAATTGGAGAAGCTTTCTTT. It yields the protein CASRGAGGIGEAFF.

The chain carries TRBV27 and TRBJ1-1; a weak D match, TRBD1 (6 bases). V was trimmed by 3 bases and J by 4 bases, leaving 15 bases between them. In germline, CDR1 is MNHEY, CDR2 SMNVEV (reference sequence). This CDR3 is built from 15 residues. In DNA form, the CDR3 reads TGTGCCAGCAGTTTGGGGGCAGGGAGCGGCACTGAAGCTTTCTTT. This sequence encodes CASSLGAGSGTEAFF.

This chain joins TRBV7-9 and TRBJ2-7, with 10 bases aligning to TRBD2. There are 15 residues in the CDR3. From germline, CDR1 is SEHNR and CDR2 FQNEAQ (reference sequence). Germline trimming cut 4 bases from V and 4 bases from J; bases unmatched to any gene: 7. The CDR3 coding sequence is TGTGCCAGCAGCTCAACCTCTAGCGGGAGATACGAGCAGTACTTC. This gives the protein CASSSTSSGRYEQYF. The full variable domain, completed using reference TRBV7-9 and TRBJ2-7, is DTGVSQNPRHKITKRGQNVTFRCDPISEHNRLYWYRQTLGQGPEFLTYFQNEAQLEKSRLLSDRFSAERPKGSFSTLEIQRTEQGDSAMYLCASSSTSSGRYEQYFGPGTRLTVT.

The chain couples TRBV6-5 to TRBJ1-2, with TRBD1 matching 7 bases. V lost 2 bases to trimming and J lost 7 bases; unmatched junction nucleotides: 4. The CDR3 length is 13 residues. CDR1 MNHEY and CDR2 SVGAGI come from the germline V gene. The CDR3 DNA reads TGTGCCAGCAGTTACCCGAACAGGGGTGGCTACACCTTC. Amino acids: CASSYPNRGGYTF.

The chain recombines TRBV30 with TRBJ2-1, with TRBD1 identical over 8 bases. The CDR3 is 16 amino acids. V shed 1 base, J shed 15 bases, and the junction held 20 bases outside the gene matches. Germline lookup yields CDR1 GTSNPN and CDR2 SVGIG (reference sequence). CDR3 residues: CAWSADRTGSAPRRFF. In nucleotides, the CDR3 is TGTGCCTGGAGTGCGGATAGGACAGGGAGCGCCCCACGTCGGTTCTTC.

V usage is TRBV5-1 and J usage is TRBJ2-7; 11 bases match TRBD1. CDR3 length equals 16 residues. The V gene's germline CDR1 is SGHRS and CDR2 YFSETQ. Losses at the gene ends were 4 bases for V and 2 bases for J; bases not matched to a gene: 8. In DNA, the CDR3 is TGCGCCAGCAGCCCCCGACCGGGACAGGGGGCCTACGAGCAGTACTTC. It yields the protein CASSPRPGQGAYEQYF. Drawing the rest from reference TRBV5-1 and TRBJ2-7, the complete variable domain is KAGVTQTPRYLIKTRGQQVTLSCSPISGHRSVSWYQQTPGQGLQFLFEYFSETQRNKGNFPGRFSGRQFSNSRSEMNVSTLELGDSALYLCASSPRPGQGAYEQYFGPGTRLTVT.

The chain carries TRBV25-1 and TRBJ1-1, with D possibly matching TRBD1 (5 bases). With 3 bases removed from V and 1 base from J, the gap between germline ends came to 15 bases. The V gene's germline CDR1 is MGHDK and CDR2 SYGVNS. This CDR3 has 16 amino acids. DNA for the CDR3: TGTGCCAGCAGTGAGGGAGGGGCGGTATGGAACACTGAAGCTTTCTTT. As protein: CASSEGGAVWNTEAFF.

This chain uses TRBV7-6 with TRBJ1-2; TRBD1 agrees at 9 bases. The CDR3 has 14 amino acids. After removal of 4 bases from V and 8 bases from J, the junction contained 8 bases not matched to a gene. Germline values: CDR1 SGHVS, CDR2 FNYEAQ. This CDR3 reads CASSSPGTGNGYTF. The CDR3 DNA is TGTGCCAGCAGCTCGCCCGGGACAGGGAACGGCTACACCTTC.

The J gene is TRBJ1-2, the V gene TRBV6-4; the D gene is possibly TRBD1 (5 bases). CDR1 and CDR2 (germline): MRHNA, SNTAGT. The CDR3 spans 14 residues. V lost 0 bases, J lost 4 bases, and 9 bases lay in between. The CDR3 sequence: CASSDSEGRYGYTF. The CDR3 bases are TGTGCCAGCAGTGACTCGGAGGGGCGCTATGGCTACACCTTC.

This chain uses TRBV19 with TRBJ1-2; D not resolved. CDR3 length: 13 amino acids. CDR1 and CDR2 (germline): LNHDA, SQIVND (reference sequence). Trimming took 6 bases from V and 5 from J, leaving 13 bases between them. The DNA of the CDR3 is TGTGCCAGTAGCTCCGGACGGGGTTATGGCTACACCTTC. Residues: CASSSGRGYGYTF.

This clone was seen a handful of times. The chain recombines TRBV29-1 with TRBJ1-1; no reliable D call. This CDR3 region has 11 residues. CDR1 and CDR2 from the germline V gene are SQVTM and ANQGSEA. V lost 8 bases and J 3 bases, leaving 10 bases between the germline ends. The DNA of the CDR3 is TGCAGCCCTGTAGTGGACACTGAAGCTTTCTTT. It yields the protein CSPVVDTEAFF.

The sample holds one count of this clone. The CDR3 is CASSLLQVTDTQYF. CDR3 coding DNA: TGCGCCAGCAGCTTGTTACAGGTCACAGATACGCAGTATTTT. The V gene is TRBV5-1, the J gene TRBJ2-3; D is possibly TRBD1 (5 bases). The CDR3 has 14 amino acids. Trimming cost V 1 base and J 2 bases, with 8 bases left between them. Germline-derived CDR1 and CDR2 are SGHRS and YFSETQ.

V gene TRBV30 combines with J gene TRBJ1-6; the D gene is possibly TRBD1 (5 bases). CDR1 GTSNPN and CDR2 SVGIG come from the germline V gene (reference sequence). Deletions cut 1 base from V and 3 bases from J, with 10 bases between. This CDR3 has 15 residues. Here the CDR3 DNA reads TGTGCCTGGAGTGGGAGACAGCGCTATAATTCACCCCTCCACTTT. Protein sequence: CAWSGRQRYNSPLHF.

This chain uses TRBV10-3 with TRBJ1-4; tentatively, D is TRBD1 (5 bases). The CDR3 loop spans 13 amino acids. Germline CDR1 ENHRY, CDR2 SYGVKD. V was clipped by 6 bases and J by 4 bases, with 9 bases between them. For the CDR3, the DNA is TGTGCCATCAGGCCCGACAGTAATGAAAAACTGTTTTTT. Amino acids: CAIRPDSNEKLFF.

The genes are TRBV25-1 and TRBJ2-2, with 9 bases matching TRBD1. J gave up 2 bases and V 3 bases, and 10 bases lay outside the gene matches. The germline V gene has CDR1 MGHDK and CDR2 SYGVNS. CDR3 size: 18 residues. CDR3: CASSDYLGQGTNTGELFF. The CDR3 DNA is TGTGCCAGCAGTGATTACCTCGGACAGGGGACAAACACCGGGGAGCTGTTTTTT.

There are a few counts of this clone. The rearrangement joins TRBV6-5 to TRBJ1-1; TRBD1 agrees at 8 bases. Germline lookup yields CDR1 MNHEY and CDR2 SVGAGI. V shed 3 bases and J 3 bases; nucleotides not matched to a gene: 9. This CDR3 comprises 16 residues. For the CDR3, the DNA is TGTGCCAGCAGTTATGGACAGGGTTGGTCGGACACTGAAGCTTTCTTT. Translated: CASSYGQGWSDTEAFF.